Each of the 23 T cell receptor beta chains below was sequenced from the same sample in a study of PD-L1 blockade in urothelial cancer. The time point: peripheral blood 6 weeks after treatment start. Generated by immunoSEQ multiplex PCR, the TCRdb table keeps only in-frame clones and is missing some. Counted here are 40,000 to 55,000 clones, 88% occurring once; the ten biggest clones make up 2% to 3%. This sample comprised PBMCs, obtained around atezolizumab (anti-PD-L1) treatment. The receptors were sampled from a man aged 55 to 70 with urothelial cancer.

The gene calls are TRBV10-3 and TRBJ2-1; 11 bases agree with TRBD2. Germline trimming cut 6 bases from V and 6 bases from J; bases unmatched to any gene: 7. CDR1 and CDR2 from the germline V gene are ENHRY and SYGVKD. This CDR3 has 15 residues. For the CDR3, the DNA is TGTGCCATCAGACCGACTAGCGGGGAAACCAATGAGCAGTTCTTC. Translated: CAIRPTSGETNEQFF.

The V call is TRBV5-1, the J call TRBJ2-3, with 11 bases that match TRBD2. The CDR3 covers 16 residues. CDR1 SGHRS and CDR2 YFSETQ come from the germline V gene. After removal of 1 base from V and 1 base from J, the junction contained 2 bases not matched to a gene. CDR3 loop: CASSLYSGGGTDTQYF. CDR3 nucleotide sequence: TGCGCCAGCAGCTTGTATAGCGGGGGGGGCACAGATACGCAGTATTTT.

The chain uses TRBV11-3 and TRBJ2-7; 7 bases agree with TRBD1. Germline CDR1 and CDR2: SGHNT and YENEEA. CDR3 length equals 14 residues. Trimming at V came to 5 bases and at J to 2 bases, leaving 6 bases not matched to a gene. CDR3 nucleotide sequence: TGTGCCAGCAGCCCCGGGACAGATACCTACGAGCAGTACTTC. This encodes CASSPGTDTYEQYF.

This clone has a single count. This rearrangement joins TRBV7-6 to TRBJ1-1; TRBD1 matches 10 bases. The CDR3 is made up of 13 amino acids. Germline CDR1 is SGHVS and CDR2 is FNYEAQ. The V and J ends lost 5 bases and 6 bases, in that order; junction bases with no gene match: 3. The CDR3 DNA reads TGTGCCAGCAGCGTGACAGGGGGCTCTGAAGCTTTCTTT. Its translation is CASSVTGGSEAFF.

The table lists this clone with a few counts. The chain employs TRBV9 and TRBJ2-1; 10 bases fit TRBD1. The V gene end was trimmed by 4 bases and the J gene end by 7 bases; junction bases not matched to a gene: 8. This CDR3 region has 15 residues. From germline, CDR1 is SGDLS and CDR2 YYNGEE. CDR3 sequence reads: CASSRPGQGRNEQFF. DNA for the CDR3: TGTGCCAGCAGCCGTCCGGGACAGGGGCGGAATGAGCAGTTCTTC.

This clone has just a few counts. The chain employs TRBV5-8 and TRBJ1-1; 9 positions match TRBD1. The germline V gene has CDR1 SGHTS and CDR2 YDEGEE. The CDR3 runs to 18 residues. The V segment lost 4 bases and the J segment 0 bases; nucleotides outside the gene matches: 13. The CDR3 loop reads CASSRMTGGSGMNTEAFF. DNA of the CDR3: TGTGCCAGCAGCCGAATGACAGGGGGAAGTGGTATGAACACTGAAGCTTTCTTT.

The rearrangement joins TRBV5-1 to TRBJ2-5; no reliable D call. Germline V gene lookup returns CDR1 SGHRS and CDR2 YFSETQ. V lost 0 bases to trimming and J lost 2 bases, with 8 bases between them. The CDR3 consists of 14 residues. The CDR3 reads CASSLGSGQETQYF. The DNA of the CDR3 is TGCGCCAGCAGCTTGGGTTCAGGACAAGAGACCCAGTACTTC.

V gene TRBV5-1 combines with J gene TRBJ2-5; D is undetermined. The CDR3 spans 15 residues. The V gene lost 0 bases and the J gene lost 2 bases, with 11 bases spanning the gap. CDR1 and CDR2 (germline): SGHRS, YFSETQ. CDR3 sequence reads: CASSLGFEPQETQYF. The CDR3 bases are TGCGCCAGCAGCTTGGGCTTTGAGCCGCAAGAGACCCAGTACTTC.

The genes are TRBV7-2 and TRBJ2-3, with 11 bases that match TRBD2. This CDR3 region has 15 residues. From germline, CDR1 is SGHTA and CDR2 FQGNSA. The V and J ends lost 0 bases and 6 bases, in that order; junction bases with no gene match: 2. The CDR3 nucleotides are TGTGCCAGCAGCTTAGCTTCTAGCGGGAGGGATACGCAGTATTTT. Translated, it gives CASSLASSGRDTQYF.

The chain joins TRBV5-1 to TRBJ2-3, with D possibly TRBD1 on 7 matching bases. CDR1 and CDR2 from the germline V gene are SGHRS and YFSETQ. The CDR3 loop spans 15 amino acids. Trimming removed 0 bases from V and 4 bases from J, with 12 bases in between. CDR3 DNA: TGCGCCAGCAGCTTGGGTCAGGGGGGTTCAGATACGCAGTATTTT. Encoded protein: CASSLGQGGSDTQYF.

V gene TRBV5-1 combines with J gene TRBJ1-5; 7 bases line up with TRBD1. V lost 2 bases and J lost 8; bases outside the gene matches: 4. From germline, CDR1 is SGHRS and CDR2 YFSETQ. The CDR3 length is 13 residues. The CDR3 is CASSLGGGEPQHF. CDR3 nucleotides: TGCGCCAGCAGCTTAGGAGGGGGCGAGCCCCAGCATTTT.

The CDR3 region is CASSLFGRGVGDTQYF. The CDR3 DNA is TGTGCCAGCAGCTTGTTTGGGCGGGGGGTTGGAGATACGCAGTATTTT. V is TRBV5-4 and J is TRBJ2-3, with 8 bases that match TRBD2. J lost 5 bases, V lost 1 base, and 9 bases had no gene match. This CDR3 has 16 residues. Germline CDR1 and CDR2: SGHNT and YYREEE (reference sequence).

This chain joins TRBV14 and TRBJ2-5; a weak D match, TRBD2 (7 bases). Trimming pared 2 bases from V and 5 bases from J, leaving 18 bases between. Germline values: CDR1 SGHDN, CDR2 FVKESK. This CDR3 contains 16 residues. The CDR3 DNA follows: TGTGCCAGCAGCCAAAAGGGGCGGGGGCTGCACGAGACCCAGTACTTC. Translation gives CASSQKGRGLHETQYF.

V gene TRBV6-1 combines with J gene TRBJ1-3; D uncertain. The CDR3 loop spans 15 amino acids. Germline CDR1 is MNHNS and CDR2 is SASEGT. The V end lost 6 bases, the J end lost 0 bases, and 12 bases lay between the germline ends. CDR3 in DNA: TGTGCCAGCAGACTTGGCGGTTTCTCTGGAAACACCATATATTTT. Translating it yields CASRLGGFSGNTIYF.

This clone was observed a few times. The rearrangement links TRBV18 to TRBJ1-2, with D perhaps TRBD1 (5 bases). Trimming cost V 3 bases and J 2 bases, with 10 bases left between them. The CDR3 is 14 residues long. CDR1 KGHSH and CDR2 LQKENI come from the germline V gene. This chain's CDR3 is CASSPATENYGYTF. In DNA, the CDR3 is TGTGCCAGCTCACCGGCGACAGAGAACTATGGCTACACCTTC.

The chain joins TRBV6-5 to TRBJ1-6; 7 bases are shared with TRBD1. The length of the CDR3 is 14 residues. The V gene's germline CDR1 is MNHEY and CDR2 SVGAGI. The ends lost 8 bases at V and 9 bases at J; junction bases unmatched: 10. Here the CDR3 DNA reads TGTGCCAGCCGGAAGTCCCGGGACAGTTCACCCCTCCACTTT. Its translation is CASRKSRDSSPLHF.

In this sample, this clone turned up a few times. This chain joins TRBV19 and TRBJ1-6; D is uncertain. Looked up from germline, CDR1 is LNHDA and CDR2 is SQIVND (reference sequence). Trimming removed 0 bases at V and 9 bases at J, with 9 bases between. The CDR3 loop spans 14 amino acids. CDR3 in amino acids: CASSIEQVPSPLHF. The CDR3 nucleotides are TGTGCCAGTAGTATAGAGCAGGTACCTTCACCCCTCCACTTT.

The V gene is TRBV11-2, the J gene TRBJ2-3, with 11 bases that match TRBD2. V shed 2 bases and J 5 bases; nucleotides not matched to a gene: 15. CDR1 is SGHAT, CDR2 FQNNGV, per germline. CDR3 size: 19 residues. As DNA, the CDR3 is TGTGCCAGCAGCTTATTCGGTCCCTCTAGCGGGAGGCGGGGAGATACGCAGTATTTT. Protein: CASSLFGPSSGRRGDTQYF.

The rearrangement links TRBV27 to TRBJ2-2, with 7 bases lining up with TRBD1. CDR1 is MNHEY, CDR2 SMNVEV, per germline (reference sequence). Trimming took 5 bases from V and 3 from J; bases not matched to a gene: 3. This CDR3 is 14 amino acids long. The chain's CDR3 is CASSRQGDTGELFF. In DNA form, the CDR3 reads TGTGCCAGCAGTAGACAGGGAGACACCGGGGAGCTGTTTTTT.

The chain carries TRBV7-9 and TRBJ2-4; unclear D gene. Trimming pared 1 base from V and 2 bases from J, leaving 6 bases between. Germline CDR1 and CDR2: SEHNR and FQNEAQ (reference sequence). The CDR3 totals 14 residues. CDR3 in amino acids: CASSLELTKNIQYF. Here the CDR3 DNA reads TGTGCCAGCAGCTTAGAACTTACCAAAAACATTCAGTACTTC.

The V gene is TRBV12-1, the J gene TRBJ1-6; the DNA was not compared with TRBD1, the D call given in the table. TRBV12-1 is a pseudogene. This CDR3 contains 15 residues. In DNA, the CDR3 is TGTGCCAGCAGCTTCCGGGACAGGGAGAATTCACCCCTCCACTTT. It encodes CASSFRDRENSPLHF.

The rearrangement joins TRBV11-3 to TRBJ2-7; 7 bases align to TRBD1. Unmatched junction bases numbered 8, after V lost 0 bases and J lost 0 bases. CDR3 length equals 17 residues. Germline V gene sequence: CDR1 SGHNT, CDR2 YENEEA. The CDR3 DNA follows: TGTGCCAGCAGCTTAGATTTCGGACAGGCTAGCTCCTACGAGCAGTACTTC. This translates into CASSLDFGQASSYEQYF.

The CDR3 DNA follows: TGTGCCAGCAGCCCAGGACTGGGGGACAGGGGTGAGCAGTACTTC. It yields the protein CASSPGLGDRGEQYF. J is TRBJ2-7 and V is TRBV5-4, with 10 bases aligning to TRBD1. Trimming removed 4 bases from V and 7 bases from J; junction bases left unmatched: 11. The CDR3 sequence is 15 residues long. Germline CDR1 reads SGHNT; CDR2 reads YYREEE (reference sequence).